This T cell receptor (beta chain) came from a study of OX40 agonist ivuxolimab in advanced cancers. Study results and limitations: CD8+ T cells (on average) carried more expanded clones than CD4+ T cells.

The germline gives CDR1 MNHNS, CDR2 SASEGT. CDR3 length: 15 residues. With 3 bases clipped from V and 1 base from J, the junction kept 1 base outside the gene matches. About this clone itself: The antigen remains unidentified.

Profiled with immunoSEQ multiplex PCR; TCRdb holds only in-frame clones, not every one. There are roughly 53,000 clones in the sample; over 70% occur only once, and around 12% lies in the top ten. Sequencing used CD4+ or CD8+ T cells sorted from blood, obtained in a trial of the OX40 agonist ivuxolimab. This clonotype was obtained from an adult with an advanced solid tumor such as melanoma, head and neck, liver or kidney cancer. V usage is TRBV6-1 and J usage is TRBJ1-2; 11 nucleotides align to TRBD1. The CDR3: CASSEDRGLNYGYTF. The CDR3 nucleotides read TGTGCCAGCAGTGAGGACAGGGGGCTTAACTATGGCTACACCTTC.